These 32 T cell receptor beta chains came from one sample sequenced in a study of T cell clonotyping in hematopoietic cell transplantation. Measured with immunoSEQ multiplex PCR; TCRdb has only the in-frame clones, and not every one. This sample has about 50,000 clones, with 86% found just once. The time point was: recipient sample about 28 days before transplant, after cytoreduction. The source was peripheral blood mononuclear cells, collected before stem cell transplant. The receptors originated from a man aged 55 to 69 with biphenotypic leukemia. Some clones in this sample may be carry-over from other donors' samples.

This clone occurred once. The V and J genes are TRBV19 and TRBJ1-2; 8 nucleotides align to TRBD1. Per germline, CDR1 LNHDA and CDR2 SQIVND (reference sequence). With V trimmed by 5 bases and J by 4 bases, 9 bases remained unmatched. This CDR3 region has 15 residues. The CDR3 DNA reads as TGTGCCAGTAGTCCTCGTACAGGGGGTGGCTATGGCTACACCTTC. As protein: CASSPRTGGGYGYTF.

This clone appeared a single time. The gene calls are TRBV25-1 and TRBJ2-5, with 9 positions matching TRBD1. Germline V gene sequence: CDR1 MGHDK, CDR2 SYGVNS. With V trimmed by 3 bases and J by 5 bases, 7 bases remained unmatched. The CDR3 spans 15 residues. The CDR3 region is CASSDPGTGFETQYF. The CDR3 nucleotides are TGTGCCAGCAGTGACCCTGGGACAGGGTTTGAGACCCAGTACTTC.

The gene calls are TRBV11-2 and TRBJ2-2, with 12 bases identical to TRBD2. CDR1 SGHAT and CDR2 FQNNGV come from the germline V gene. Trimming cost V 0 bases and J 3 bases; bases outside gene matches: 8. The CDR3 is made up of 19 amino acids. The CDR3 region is CASSLDRRLAGVDTGELFF. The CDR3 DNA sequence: TGTGCCAGCAGCTTAGATCGGCGACTAGCGGGAGTTGACACCGGGGAGCTGTTTTTT.

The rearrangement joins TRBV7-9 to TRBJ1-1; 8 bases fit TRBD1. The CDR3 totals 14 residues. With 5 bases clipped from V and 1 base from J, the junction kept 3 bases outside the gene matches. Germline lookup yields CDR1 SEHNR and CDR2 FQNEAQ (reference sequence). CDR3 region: CASSRGQGNTEAFF. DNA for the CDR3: TGTGCCAGCAGCCGCGGACAGGGGAACACTGAAGCTTTCTTT.

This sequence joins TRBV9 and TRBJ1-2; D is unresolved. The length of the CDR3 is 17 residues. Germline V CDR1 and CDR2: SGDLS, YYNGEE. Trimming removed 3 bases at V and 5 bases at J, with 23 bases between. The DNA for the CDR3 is TGTGCCAGCAGCGCCGTTTTTATACCCCAGAGCGGTTATGGCTACACCTTC. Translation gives CASSAVFIPQSGYGYTF.

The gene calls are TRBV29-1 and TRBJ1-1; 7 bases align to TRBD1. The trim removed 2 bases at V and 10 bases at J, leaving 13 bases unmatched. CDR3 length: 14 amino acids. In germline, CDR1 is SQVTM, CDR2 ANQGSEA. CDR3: CSVESSLGRGRAFF. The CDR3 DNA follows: TGCAGCGTTGAAAGCTCCCTTGGAAGGGGGCGAGCTTTCTTT.

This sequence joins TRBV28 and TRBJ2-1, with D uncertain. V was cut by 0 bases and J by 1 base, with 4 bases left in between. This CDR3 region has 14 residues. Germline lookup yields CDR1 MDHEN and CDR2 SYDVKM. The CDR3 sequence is CASSLWSSYNEQFF. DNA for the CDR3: TGTGCCAGCAGTTTATGGAGTTCCTACAATGAGCAGTTCTTC. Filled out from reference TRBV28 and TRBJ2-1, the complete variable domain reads DVKVTQSSRYLVKRTGEKVFLECVQDMDHENMFWYRQDPGLGLRLIYFSYDVKMKEKGDIPEGYSVSREKKERFSLILESASTNQTSMYLCASSLWSSYNEQFFGPGTRLTVL.

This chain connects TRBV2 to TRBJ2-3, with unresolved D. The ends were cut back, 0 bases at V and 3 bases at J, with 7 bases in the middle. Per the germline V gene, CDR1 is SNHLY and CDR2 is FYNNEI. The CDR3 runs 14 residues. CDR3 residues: CASSEALGTDTQYF. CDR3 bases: TGTGCCAGCAGTGAAGCCCTAGGAACAGATACGCAGTATTTT.

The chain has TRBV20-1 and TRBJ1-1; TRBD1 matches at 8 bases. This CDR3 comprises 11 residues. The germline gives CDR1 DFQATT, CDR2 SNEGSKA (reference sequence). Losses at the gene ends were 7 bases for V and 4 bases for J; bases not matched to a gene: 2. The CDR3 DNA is TGCAGTGTTGACAGGGGCACTGAAGCTTTCTTT. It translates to CSVDRGTEAFF.

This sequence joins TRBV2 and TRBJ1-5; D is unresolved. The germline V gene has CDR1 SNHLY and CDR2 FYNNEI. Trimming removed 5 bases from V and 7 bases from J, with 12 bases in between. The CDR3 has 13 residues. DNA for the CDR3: TGTGCCAGCAGTTACCGGCAGGTACAGCCCCAGCATTTT. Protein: CASSYRQVQPQHF.

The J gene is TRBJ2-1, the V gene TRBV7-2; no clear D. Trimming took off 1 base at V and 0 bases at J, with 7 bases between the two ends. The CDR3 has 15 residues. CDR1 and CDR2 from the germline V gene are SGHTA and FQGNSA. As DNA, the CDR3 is TGTGCCAGCAGCTTAGGAACCGACTCCTACAATGAGCAGTTCTTC. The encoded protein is CASSLGTDSYNEQFF.

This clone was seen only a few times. DNA of the CDR3: TGTGCCAGCGGTGGGCAGGGGCCGTCTAACTATGGCTACACCTTC. The encoded protein is CASGGQGPSNYGYTF. The chain carries TRBV6-1 and TRBJ1-2; perhaps TRBD1 as D (6 bases). This CDR3 comprises 15 residues. CDR1 and CDR2 (germline): MNHNS, SASEGT. V was shortened by 8 bases and J by 0 bases, with 16 bases between the two germline ends.

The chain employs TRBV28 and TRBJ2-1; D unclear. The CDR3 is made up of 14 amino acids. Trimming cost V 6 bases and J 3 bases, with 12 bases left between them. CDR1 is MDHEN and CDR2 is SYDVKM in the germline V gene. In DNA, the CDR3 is TGTGCCAGCAGCCCGCTAGAATTCTACAATGAGCAGTTCTTC. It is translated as CASSPLEFYNEQFF.

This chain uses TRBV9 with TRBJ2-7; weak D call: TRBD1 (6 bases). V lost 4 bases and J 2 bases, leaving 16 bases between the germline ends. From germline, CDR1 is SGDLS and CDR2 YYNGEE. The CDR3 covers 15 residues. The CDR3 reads CASSTYDRPAYEQYF. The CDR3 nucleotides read TGTGCCAGCAGCACCTACGACAGGCCAGCCTACGAGCAGTACTTC.

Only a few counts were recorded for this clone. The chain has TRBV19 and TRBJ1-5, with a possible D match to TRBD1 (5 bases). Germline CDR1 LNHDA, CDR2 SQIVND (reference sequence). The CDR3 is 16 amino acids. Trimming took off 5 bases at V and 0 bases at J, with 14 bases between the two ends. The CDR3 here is CASSQVRGYSNQPQHF. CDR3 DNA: TGTGCCAGTAGTCAAGTTAGGGGATATAGCAATCAGCCCCAGCATTTT.

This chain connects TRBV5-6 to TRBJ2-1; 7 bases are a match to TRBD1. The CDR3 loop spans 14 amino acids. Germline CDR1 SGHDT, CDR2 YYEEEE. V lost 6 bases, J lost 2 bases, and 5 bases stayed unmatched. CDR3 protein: CASTPTGTYNEQFF. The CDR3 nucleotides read TGTGCCAGCACCCCGACAGGGACCTACAATGAGCAGTTCTTC. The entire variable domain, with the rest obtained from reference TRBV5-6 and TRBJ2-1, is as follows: DAGVTQSPTHLIKTRGQQVTLRCSPKSGHDTVSWYQQALGQGPQFIFQYYEEEERQRGNFPDRFSGHQFPNYSSELNVNALLLGDSALYLCASTPTGTYNEQFFGPGTRLTVL.

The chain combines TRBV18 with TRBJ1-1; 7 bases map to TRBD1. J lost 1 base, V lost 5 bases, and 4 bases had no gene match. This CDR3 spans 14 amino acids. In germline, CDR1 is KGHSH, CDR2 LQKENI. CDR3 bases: TGTGCCAGCTCAGAGGGACAGTCGAACACTGAAGCTTTCTTT. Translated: CASSEGQSNTEAFF.

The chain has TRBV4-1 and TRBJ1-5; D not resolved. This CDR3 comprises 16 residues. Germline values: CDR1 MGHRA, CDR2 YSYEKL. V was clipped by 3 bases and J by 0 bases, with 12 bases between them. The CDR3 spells CASSQSLGDSNQPQHF. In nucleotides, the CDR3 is TGCGCCAGCAGCCAGTCCCTGGGCGATAGCAATCAGCCCCAGCATTTT.

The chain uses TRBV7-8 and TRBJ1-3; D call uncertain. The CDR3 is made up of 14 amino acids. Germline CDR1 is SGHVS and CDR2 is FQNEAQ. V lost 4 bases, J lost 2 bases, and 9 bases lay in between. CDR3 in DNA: TGTGCCAGCAGCTCCCCCGCAGCTGGAAACACCATATATTTT. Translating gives CASSSPAAGNTIYF.

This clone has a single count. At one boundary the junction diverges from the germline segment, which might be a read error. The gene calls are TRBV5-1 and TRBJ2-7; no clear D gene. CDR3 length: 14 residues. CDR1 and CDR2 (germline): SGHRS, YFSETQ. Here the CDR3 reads CASSSSTVSDEQYF. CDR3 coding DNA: TGCGCCAGCAGCTCGAGCACCGTCTCCGACGAGCAGTACTTC.

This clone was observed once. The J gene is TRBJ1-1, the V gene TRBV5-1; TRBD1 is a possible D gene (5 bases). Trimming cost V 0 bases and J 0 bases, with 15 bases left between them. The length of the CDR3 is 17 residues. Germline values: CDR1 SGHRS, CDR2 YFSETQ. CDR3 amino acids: CASSLGSGAKLNTEAFF. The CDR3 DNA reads TGCGCCAGCAGCTTGGGATCCGGGGCTAAACTGAACACTGAAGCTTTCTTT.

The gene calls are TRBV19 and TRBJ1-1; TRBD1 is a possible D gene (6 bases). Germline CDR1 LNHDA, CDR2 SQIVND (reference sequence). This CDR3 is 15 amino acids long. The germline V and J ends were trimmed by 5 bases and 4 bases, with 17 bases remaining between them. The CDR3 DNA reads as TGTGCCAGTAGTCCAAATCTGTCAGGGGTCACTGAAGCTTTCTTT. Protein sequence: CASSPNLSGVTEAFF.

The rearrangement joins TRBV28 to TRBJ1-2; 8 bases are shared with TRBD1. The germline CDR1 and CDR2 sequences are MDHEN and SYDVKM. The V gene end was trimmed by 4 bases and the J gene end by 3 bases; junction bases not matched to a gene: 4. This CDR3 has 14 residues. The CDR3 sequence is CASSSPTGDYGYTF. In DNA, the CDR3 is TGTGCCAGCAGTTCCCCGACAGGGGACTATGGCTACACCTTC.

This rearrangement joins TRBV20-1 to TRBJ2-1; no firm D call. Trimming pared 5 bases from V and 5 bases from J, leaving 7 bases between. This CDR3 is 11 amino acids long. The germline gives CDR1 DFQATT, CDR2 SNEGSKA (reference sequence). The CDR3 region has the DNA TGCAGTGCTCGGACCGACAATGAGCAGTTCTTC. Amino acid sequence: CSARTDNEQFF.

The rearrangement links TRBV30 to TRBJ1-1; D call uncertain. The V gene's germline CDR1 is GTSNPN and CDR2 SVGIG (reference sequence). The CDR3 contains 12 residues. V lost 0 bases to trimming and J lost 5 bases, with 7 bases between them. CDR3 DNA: TGTGCCTGGAGTGTAACAACGACTGAAGCTTTCTTT. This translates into CAWSVTTTEAFF.

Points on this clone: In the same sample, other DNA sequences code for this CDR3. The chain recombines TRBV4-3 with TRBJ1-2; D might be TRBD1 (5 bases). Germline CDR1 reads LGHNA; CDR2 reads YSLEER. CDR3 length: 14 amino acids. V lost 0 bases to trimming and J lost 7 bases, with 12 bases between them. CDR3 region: CASSQDRGSGGYTF. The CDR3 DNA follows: TGCGCCAGCAGCCAAGATCGGGGGAGTGGTGGCTACACCTTC.

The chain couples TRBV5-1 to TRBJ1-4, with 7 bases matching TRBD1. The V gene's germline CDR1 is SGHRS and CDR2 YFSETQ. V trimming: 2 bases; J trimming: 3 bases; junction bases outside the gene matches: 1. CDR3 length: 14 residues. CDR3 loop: CASSFGTANEKLFF. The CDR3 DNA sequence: TGCGCCAGCAGCTTCGGGACAGCTAATGAAAAACTGTTTTTT.

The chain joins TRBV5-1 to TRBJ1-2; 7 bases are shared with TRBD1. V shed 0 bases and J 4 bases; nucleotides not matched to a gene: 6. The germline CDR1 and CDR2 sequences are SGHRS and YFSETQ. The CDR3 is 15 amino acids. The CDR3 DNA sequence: TGCGCCAGCAGCTTGGGGACCACAGGGGCCTATGGCTACACCTTC. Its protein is CASSLGTTGAYGYTF.

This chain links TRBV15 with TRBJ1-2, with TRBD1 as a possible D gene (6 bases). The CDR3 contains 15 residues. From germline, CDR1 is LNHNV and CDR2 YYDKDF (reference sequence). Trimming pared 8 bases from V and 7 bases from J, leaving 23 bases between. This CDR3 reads CATRGRGREGSGYTF. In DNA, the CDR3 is TGTGCCACCCGCGGTCGGGGGCGCGAAGGATCTGGCTACACCTTC.

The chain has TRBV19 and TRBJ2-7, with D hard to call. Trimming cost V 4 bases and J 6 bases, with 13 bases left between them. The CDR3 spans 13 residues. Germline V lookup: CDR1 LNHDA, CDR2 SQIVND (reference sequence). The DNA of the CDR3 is TGTGCCAGTAGTAATATGGGCATTGGCGAGCAGTACTTC. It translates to CASSNMGIGEQYF.

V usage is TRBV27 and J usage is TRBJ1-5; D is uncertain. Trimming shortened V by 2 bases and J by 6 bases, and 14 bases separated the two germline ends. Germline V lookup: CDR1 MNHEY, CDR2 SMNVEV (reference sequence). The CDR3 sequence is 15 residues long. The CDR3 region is CASSLRKGAGQPQHF. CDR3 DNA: TGTGCCAGCAGTTTACGGAAGGGTGCAGGTCAGCCCCAGCATTTT.

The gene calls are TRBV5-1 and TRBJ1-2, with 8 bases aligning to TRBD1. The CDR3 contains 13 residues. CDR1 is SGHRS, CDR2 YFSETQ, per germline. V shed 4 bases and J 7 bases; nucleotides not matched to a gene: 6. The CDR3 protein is CASSLDRGGGYTF. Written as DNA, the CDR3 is TGCGCCAGCAGCCTTGACAGGGGAGGTGGCTACACCTTC.